The 23 T cell receptor beta chains below all came from one sample that was sequenced in a study of CD8+ T cells in alopecia areata. TCR sequencing used cDNA made by reverse transcription of extracted RNA. Assay used: immunoSEQ multiplex PCR; TCRdb lists only in-frame clones, some missing. The sample holds 2,200 or so clones, and no clone turns up only once. Sorting used CD4, CD8alpha, NKG2D, NKG2ACE and other markers on pooled cutaneous lymph node cells. The specimen sequenced was CD8+ T cells sorted from a lymph node. Receptors originate from a C3H/HeJ mouse with alopecia areata. MHC haplotype: H2-k.

On this clone: Any gene name here is a mouse gene name. The CDR3 extends 4 residues past the end of the read, so its final part is completed from the germline J gene. This sequence joins TRBV2 and TRBJ2-7, with TRBD1 matching 12 bases. The CDR3 spans 14 residues. Germline-derived CDR1 and CDR2 are LGHNA and YSYQKL. The part of the CDR3 DNA that was read is TGTGCCAGCAGCCCGGGACAGGGGGCTTAT. It is translated as CASSPGQGAY. The entire CDR3 reads CASSPGQGAYEQYF.

This clone is deemed hyperexpanded. Gene and germline names: mouse. The DNA ends 4 residues before the CDR3 does, and the rest of the CDR3 is filled in from the germline J gene. The chain links TRBV1 to TRBJ2-2, with 8 nucleotides matching TRBD1. This CDR3 is built from 17 residues. Per germline, CDR1 NSQYPW and CDR2 LRSPGD (reference sequence). V dropped 2 bases and J dropped 0; count of bases not matched to a gene: 5. The sequenced CDR3 bases are TGCACCTGCAGTGCAACCCACAGGGGGGCAAACACCGGG. It translates to CTCSATHRGANTG. The full CDR3 sequence reads CTCSATHRGANTGQLYF.

This clone has at least ten counts. Gene names refer to mouse genes. The read gets to within 4 residues of the CDR3 end, and the germline J gene fills in the rest. V is TRBV1 and J is TRBJ2-3; 8 bases are a match to TRBD2. V trimming: 1 base; J trimming: 3 bases; junction bases outside the gene matches: 3. CDR1 NSQYPW and CDR2 LRSPGD come from the germline V gene (reference sequence). The length of the CDR3 is 15 residues. The DNA read from the CDR3 is TGCACCTGCAGTGCAGTCCTGGGGGGAGCAGAA. Translation: CTCSAVLGGAE. In full, the CDR3 is CTCSAVLGGAETLYF.

This clone was picked up many times. The germline and genes are mouse ones. The read ends 4 residues shy of where the CDR3 ends; the end is completed using the germline J gene. The J gene is TRBJ2-1, the V gene TRBV13-1; 11 bases agree with TRBD2. With 5 bases clipped from V and 6 bases from J, the junction kept 7 bases outside the gene matches. Germline V gene data show CDR1 as NSHNY and CDR2 as SYGAGN. The CDR3 extends over 15 amino acids. The sequenced part of the CDR3 DNA is TGTGCCAGCAGGCCCACTGGGGGGGCGCGTGCT. Translating it yields CASRPTGGARA. The entire CDR3 protein reads CASRPTGGARAEQFF.

This clone qualifies as medium-sized (0.01 to 0.1%). Gene names follow the mouse nomenclature. The read halts 4 residues ahead of the CDR3 end, with the missing end drawn from the germline J gene. The J gene is TRBJ2-3, the V gene TRBV1; TRBD2 matches 8 bases. Trimming cost V 0 bases and J 0 bases; bases outside gene matches: 5. The CDR3 loop spans 17 amino acids. Germline CDR1 reads NSQYPW; CDR2 reads LRSPGD (reference sequence). The CDR3 protein is CTCSADTLGASAETLYF. The DNA read from the CDR3 is TGCACCTGCAGTGCAGATACACTGGGGGCTAGTGCAGAA.

The sample holds a few counts of this clone. Gene and germline names: mouse. The CDR3 end is not reached by the read, which stops 4 residues before it; the germline J gene fills it in. The chain carries TRBV19 and TRBJ2-7, with 10 positions matching TRBD2. This CDR3 spans 14 amino acids. Germline CDR1 is FNHDT and CDR2 is SITEND (reference sequence). The sequenced part of the CDR3 DNA is TGTGCCAGCAGTATAGGCTGGGGGGGCGAT. Its translation: CASSIGWGGD. In full, the CDR3 reads CASSIGWGGDEQYF.

There are many counts of this clone. The listed genes are named as in mouse. The CDR3 is cut off 4 residues early in the read; its end comes from the germline J gene. The chain has TRBV13-2 and TRBJ2-7; 9 bases agree with TRBD2. Germline V CDR1 and CDR2: NNHNN, SYGAGS (reference sequence). The CDR3 has 13 amino acids. The chain's CDR3 is CASGYGLGYEQYF. The covered CDR3 bases are TGTGCCAGCGGTTATGGACTGGGGTAT.

Remarks on this clone: Any gene name here is a mouse gene name. Read data end 4 residues before the CDR3 end; the end is taken from the germline J gene. The rearrangement joins TRBV2 to TRBJ2-7, with a possible D match to TRBD2 (5 bases). The CDR3 has 15 amino acids. CDR1 is LGHNA and CDR2 is YSYQKL in the germline V gene. V lost 0 bases, J lost 0 bases, and 9 bases lay in between. Partial CDR3 DNA: TGTGCCAGCAGCCAAGATCTGGGAAGCTCCTAT. Its translation: CASSQDLGSSY. The whole CDR3 is CASSQDLGSSYEQYF.

In this sample, this clone turned up many times. Gene names follow the mouse nomenclature. The CDR3 end is not reached by the read, which stops 4 residues before it; the germline J gene fills it in. The gene calls are TRBV31 and TRBJ2-7; the match to TRBD2 covers 12 bases. CDR3 size: 15 residues. Per germline, CDR1 GKSSPN and CDR2 SITVG. V shed 1 base, J shed 3 bases, and the junction held 4 bases outside the gene matches. The sequenced CDR3 bases are TGTGCCTGGAGTCCTGGGGACTGGGGGGACTAT. Its protein is CAWSPGDWGDY. The whole CDR3 sequence reads CAWSPGDWGDYEQYF.

This clone was observed at least ten times. The gene names here belong to mouse. With the read ending 4 residues before the CDR3 end, the germline J gene is used to fill in that end. The chain carries TRBV5 and TRBJ1-1; 8 bases map to TRBD1. Germline V gene lookup returns CDR1 LGHNA and CDR2 YNLKQL (reference sequence). With 4 bases clipped from V and 4 bases from J, the junction kept 5 bases outside the gene matches. The CDR3 loop spans 14 amino acids. The CDR3 here is CASSPRDRITEVFF. The sequenced CDR3 bases are TGTGCCAGCAGCCCCCGGGACAGGATCACA.

By frequency in the sample, this clone is medium-sized. The germline and genes are mouse ones. Sequencing ends 4 residues short of the CDR3 end; the germline J gene provides the rest. This rearrangement joins TRBV31 to TRBJ2-1, with 11 bases lining up with TRBD2. The CDR3 length is 15 residues. The V and J ends lost 0 bases and 3 bases, in that order; junction bases with no gene match: 1. Germline lookup yields CDR1 GKSSPN and CDR2 SITVG. The CDR3 loop reads CAWSLGLGAYAEQFF. CDR3 DNA (partial): TGTGCCTGGAGTCTGGGACTGGGGGCCTATGCT.

This clone was counted a few times. Gene and germline names: mouse. The observed sequence ends 4 residues before the CDR3 terminus, with the missing tail filled in from the germline J gene. The J gene is TRBJ1-2, the V gene TRBV13-2; D is possibly TRBD1 (5 bases). CDR3 length: 15 amino acids. V was trimmed by 2 bases and J by 0 bases, leaving 11 bases between them. Germline loops: CDR1 NNHNN, CDR2 SYGAGS (reference sequence). Incomplete CDR3 DNA: TGTGCCAGCGGTGAGCCAACAGGTGCAAACTCC. This gives the protein CASGEPTGANS. The whole CDR3 is CASGEPTGANSDYTF.

The table lists this clone with a few counts. Gene names are the mouse ones. This CDR3 reads CASTWTRNSDYTF. The sequenced part of the CDR3 DNA is TGTGCCAGCACCTGGACAAGAAACTCC. This chain links TRBV13-1 with TRBJ1-2; D is possibly TRBD1 (5 bases). The read finishes 4 residues shy of the CDR3 end, and the germline J gene is used to complete it. The V end was cut by 6 bases, the J end by 1 base, with 10 bases between. Germline CDR1 is NSHNY and CDR2 is SYGAGN. The CDR3 consists of 13 residues.

This clone was observed a few times. The listed genes are named as in mouse. The read halts 4 residues ahead of the CDR3 end, with the missing end drawn from the germline J gene. V usage is TRBV19 and J usage is TRBJ1-1, with D maybe TRBD1 (6 bases). This CDR3 region has 13 residues. CDR1 is FNHDT and CDR2 is SITEND in the germline V gene (reference sequence). CDR3 bases read: TGTGCCAGCAGTATAACAGGGCCCCCA. It codes for CASSITGPP. The full CDR3 is CASSITGPPEVFF.

Ten or more counts support this clone. Genes and germline come from the mouse. The CDR3 end is not reached by the read, which stops 3 residues before it; the germline J gene fills it in. This chain uses TRBV19 with TRBJ1-6; D perhaps matches TRBD1 (5 bases). TRBJ1-6 is designated an ORF whose function remains uncertain. CDR1 is FNHDT and CDR2 is SITEND in the germline V gene (reference sequence). Trimming shortened V by 2 bases and J by 7 bases, and 13 bases separated the two germline ends. The CDR3 extends over 15 amino acids. The CDR3 loop is CASSIPPGWNSPLYF. Incomplete CDR3 DNA: TGTGCCAGCAGTATCCCCCCAGGGTGGAATTCGCCC.

This clone was seen ten or more times. Any gene name here is a mouse gene name. The read falls 4 residues short of the CDR3 end, and the missing part is taken from the germline J gene. The chain links TRBV29 to TRBJ2-2, with D perhaps matching TRBD1 (5 bases). The CDR3 is 15 amino acids. Trimming took off 0 bases at V and 1 base at J, with 6 bases between the two ends. CDR1 is MSHET and CDR2 is SYDVDS in the germline V gene. Partial CDR3 DNA: TGTGCTAGCAGTTTATCGAGGGGAAACACCGGG. This translates into CASSLSRGNTG. The full-length CDR3 reads as CASSLSRGNTGQLYF.

Comments on this clone: The gene names given are mouse names. The read ends 4 residues early relative to the CDR3; the germline J gene fills the gap. The gene calls are TRBV1 and TRBJ2-3; D perhaps matches TRBD1 (6 bases). The CDR3 consists of 17 residues. Trimming cost V 0 bases and J 0 bases, with 13 bases left between them. Germline assignment: CDR1 NSQYPW and CDR2 LRSPGD (reference sequence). Incomplete CDR3 DNA: TGCACCTGCAGTGCAGATGACCGGGACACTAGTGCAGAA. Its protein product is CTCSADDRDTSAE. The full CDR3 reads CTCSADDRDTSAETLYF.

This clone was detected a few times. Mouse germline and gene names are used. The read finishes 4 residues shy of the CDR3 end, and the germline J gene is used to complete it. This sequence joins TRBV15 and TRBJ2-4, with D possibly TRBD1 on 5 matching bases. The V and J ends lost 11 bases and 1 base respectively, with 7 bases between them. This CDR3 contains 11 residues. CDR1 is SGHND and CDR2 is FRSKSL in the germline V gene. This CDR3 is CARGGQNTLYF. The CDR3 bases that were read are TGTGCCCGAGGGGGTCAAAAC.

As concerns this clone: Gene names are the mouse ones. Sequencing ends 4 residues short of the CDR3 end; the germline J gene provides the rest. The rearrangement links TRBV13-2 to TRBJ2-5; 10 bases are shared with TRBD2. V gave up 0 bases and J gave up 0 bases; unmatched junction bases: 4. Germline lookup yields CDR1 NNHNN and CDR2 SYGAGS (reference sequence). This CDR3 has 17 residues. Incomplete CDR3 DNA: TGTGCCAGCGGTGATGCTCCGGACTGGGGGAACCAAGAC. Encoded protein: CASGDAPDWGNQD. The entire CDR3 reads CASGDAPDWGNQDTQYF.

Ten or more counts support this clone. Gene and germline names: mouse. Sequencing ends 4 residues short of the CDR3 end; the germline J gene provides the rest. The chain joins TRBV12-1 to TRBJ2-5; 9 nucleotides agree with TRBD1. The junction had 5 bases not matched to a gene; V was cut back by 2 bases and J by 3 bases. The CDR3 spans 15 residues. CDR1 is SGHSN and CDR2 is HYEKVE in the germline V gene. CDR3 protein: CASSRRDRAQDTQYF. CDR3 DNA (partial): TGTGCCAGCTCTCGTCGGGACAGGGCACAAGAC.

This clone was recorded at least ten times. The gene symbols are mouse symbols. The read terminates 4 residues before the CDR3 end, so the remaining end is supplied by the germline J gene. The gene calls are TRBV13-3 and TRBJ2-5, with 9 bases lining up with TRBD2. Germline CDR1 is NNHDY and CDR2 is SYVADS. V gave up 0 bases and J gave up 0 bases; unmatched junction bases: 2. The CDR3 covers 16 residues. CDR3 amino acids: CASSDAGLGNQDTQYF. The CDR3 bases that were read are TGTGCCAGCAGTGATGCTGGACTGGGGAACCAAGAC.

This clone was seen only a few times. Mouse germline and gene names are used. This CDR3 is CASSDATGGRNSPLYF. Partial CDR3 DNA: TGTGCCAGCAGTGATGCCACAGGAGGAAGGAATTCGCCC. The chain employs TRBV13-1 and TRBJ1-6, with D possibly being TRBD1 (5 bases). The CDR3 goes on 3 residues after the read ends, and that part is filled in from the germline J gene. TRBJ1-6 is an ORF, and what it does is uncertain. The CDR3 covers 16 residues. Looked up from germline, CDR1 is NSHNY and CDR2 is SYGAGN. With 0 bases removed from V and 7 bases from J, the gap between germline ends came to 14 bases.

This clone has a handful of counts. Gene names are the mouse ones. The part of the CDR3 DNA that was read is TGTGCCAGCGGTGATCCCTGGGGGGGGGAT. Residues: CASGDPWGGD. The entire CDR3 protein reads CASGDPWGGDEQYF. The chain employs TRBV13-2 and TRBJ2-7; 9 bases match TRBD2. The CDR3 end is not reached by the read, which stops 4 residues before it; the germline J gene fills it in. CDR1 is NNHNN, CDR2 SYGAGS, per germline (reference sequence). The CDR3 totals 14 residues.